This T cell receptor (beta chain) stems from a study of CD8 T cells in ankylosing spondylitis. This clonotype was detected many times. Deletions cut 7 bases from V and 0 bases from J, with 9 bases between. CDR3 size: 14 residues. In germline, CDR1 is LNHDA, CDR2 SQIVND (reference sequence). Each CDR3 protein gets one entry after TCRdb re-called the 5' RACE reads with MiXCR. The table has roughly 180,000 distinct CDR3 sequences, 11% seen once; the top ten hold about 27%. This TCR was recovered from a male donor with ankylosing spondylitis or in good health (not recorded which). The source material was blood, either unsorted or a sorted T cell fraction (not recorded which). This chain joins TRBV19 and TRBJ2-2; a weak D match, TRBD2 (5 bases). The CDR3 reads CASTILANTGELFF. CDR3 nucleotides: TGTGCCAGTACGATACTAGCGAACACCGGGGAGCTGTTTTTT.